The text below deals with one T cell receptor (beta chain). The sample holds other DNA sequences that translate to the same CDR3. Patients were ineligible given autoimmune disease history or systemic immunosuppression. This record comes from a study of OX40 agonist ivuxolimab in advanced cancers. About the research overall: Partial responses were achieved by three patients, of whom one had hepatocellular carcinoma and two had cutaneous melanoma.

Sequencing was performed with immunoSEQ multiplex PCR; in TCRdb, only in-frame clones are kept and a portion is missing. The repertoire consists of nearly 95,000 clones, with 90% to 95% occurring once and the leading ten covering around 3%. V lost 4 bases and J lost 4, with 9 bases in between. The CDR3 runs 13 residues. Germline V gene data show CDR1 as SGHDT and CDR2 as YYEEEE. The sample here was CD4+ or CD8+ T cells sorted from blood, taken in a trial of the OX40 agonist ivuxolimab. This clonotype was obtained from an adult with an advanced solid tumor such as melanoma, head and neck, liver or kidney cancer. This rearrangement joins TRBV5-6 to TRBJ1-3; D is possibly TRBD1 (5 bases). The CDR3 spells CASSLGGGNTIYF. CDR3 DNA: TGTGCCAGCAGCCTCGGGGGAGGAAACACCATATATTTT.